This T cell receptor (beta chain) is drawn from a study of shared clonotypes between healthy human individuals. Study in general: Donors had three CD4 naive, three CD4 memory, two CD8 naive and one CD8 memory plate apiece.

The naive CD8 population came from CD45RO-negative cells selected for CCR7, without terminally differentiated effector memory CD45RA+ cells. The sorted-subset replicate PCRs were given around 200 ng DNA, which is 30,000 or so T cell genomes. The data were produced by immunoSEQ multiplex PCR, yet TCRdb's version contains in-frame clones alone and is incomplete. This sample has 2 million to 2.5 million clones, with approximately 94% found just once. Study-wide findings and caveats: Sampling involved blood alone; tissue repertoires likely differ.

CDR3 length equals 14 residues. With 11 bases clipped from V and 1 base from J, the junction kept 10 bases outside the gene matches. From germline, CDR1 is SEHNR and CDR2 FQNEAQ (reference sequence). In regard to this clone: What it binds is not known.

Input material: naive CD8+ T cells sorted from blood. The chain employs TRBV7-9 and TRBJ2-5; 7 bases fit TRBD1. This TCR was recovered from a man aged 18 to 30 in good health. The CDR3 sequence is CASHVGGIQETQYF. The CDR3 nucleotides are TGTGCCTCCCATGTAGGGGGCATCCAAGAGACCCAGTACTTC.